A selection of T cell receptor beta chains follows, all from one sample in a study of vaccination and CD4 T cells after COVID-19. Their cognate antigens are unknown. One entry per CDR3 protein, called by TCRdb with MiXCR from the PCR reads. In the table there are some 16,000 distinct CDR3 sequences, roughly 54% of which are singletons. This specimen consisted of CD4+ T cells from blood, cultured in vitro, obtained about 7 months after SARS-CoV-2 vaccination. The receptors were sampled from a human donor who had recovered from COVID-19. The CDR3 runs from the conserved cysteine through the conserved F or W. D genes are given only for firm matches. A clone size is listed for some rows: how often the clone was seen (once, few, many), or a class if it is expanded.

TRBV20-1	TRBD1	TRBJ1-2	-	TGCAGTGCTGGAGGACAGGGAGATGGCTACACCTTC	CSAGGQGDGYTF
TRBV19	TRBD1	TRBJ2-5	-	TGTGCCACATCAGTCGAGGGGGCTAGAGGCGAGACCCAGTACTTC	CATSVEGARGETQYF
TRBV24-1	-	TRBJ2-3	few	TGTGCCACCAGTGATTATCAGGATACGCAGTATTTT	CATSDYQDTQYF
TRBV7-9	TRBD1	TRBJ1-1	-	TGTGCCAGCAGCTCCTGGACAGGGAGGTACACTGAAGCTTTCTTT	CASSSWTGRYTEAFF
TRBV7-6	-	TRBJ2-5	-	TGTGCCAGCAGCTTAGCTCTCAAAGAGACCCAGTACTTC	CASSLALKETQYF
TRBV6-2/TRBV6-3	TRBD2	TRBJ2-7	-	TGTGCCAGCAGCCCCAGGACTAGCTGGTACGAGCAGTACTTC	CASSPRTSWYEQYF
TRBV20-1	TRBD1	TRBJ1-3	-	TGCAGTGCTAGAGATCGTAGACAGGGAGTAAACACCATATATTTT	CSARDRRQGVNTIYF
TRBV15	-	TRBJ2-1	few	TGTGCCACCAGCAGCTGGACTAGGGGGGACAATGAGCAGTTCTTC	CATSSWTRGDNEQFF
TRBV24-1	-	TRBJ2-1	-	TGTGCCACGGCCCCAATAGGGGGGGGCCACAATGAGCAGTTCTTC	CATAPIGGGHNEQFF
TRBV6-1	-	TRBJ2-5	-	TGTGCCAGCAGTGACGCCCGATGGGGGGACCCCCCCGGGGAGACCCAGTACTTC	CASSDARWGDPPGETQYF